The TCR beta chain described here comes from a study of blood T cell repertoires in COVID-19. Study-wide background: The United States, Italy and Spain were the sources of the acute and convalescent COVID-19 samples. T cells, B-cell-depleted T cells, or PBMCs provided the cDNA or gDNA that served as material.

Authors' methods: Using reference gene primer amplification, nucleated cell counts were estimated. The data were produced by immunoSEQ multiplex PCR, yet TCRdb's version contains in-frame clones alone and is incomplete. That table supplies the V and J calls and clone size; D and trimming were determined from the DNA. The sample shows some 180,000 clones, around 90% of them seen only once. Enrolled during active infection, Seattle patients were then followed longitudinally. V was pared by 1 base and J by 8 bases, with 15 bases between. Germline assignment: CDR1 SEHNR and CDR2 FQNEAQ (reference sequence). The CDR3 runs to 15 residues.

This sequence originates from an elderly woman with COVID-19, enrolled during active disease. Sequencing input: peripheral blood. This chain uses TRBV7-9 with TRBJ2-4; a possible D gene is TRBD2 (6 bases). The CDR3: CASSLEDDWGDIQYF. DNA of the CDR3: TGTGCCAGCAGCTTAGAGGACGACTGGGGGGACATTCAGTACTTC.